This T cell receptor beta chain appears in the sequencing data of a study of T cell repertoires in cytomegalovirus infection. Turning to this clonotype: The antigen remains unidentified.

Germline V gene data show CDR1 as SGHTA and CDR2 as FQGTGA. Trimming removed 6 bases at V and 4 bases at J, with 12 bases between. This CDR3 comprises 13 residues. In TCRdb, the reads were re-called with MiXCR into one record per CDR3 protein. The sample contains approximately 990,000 distinct CDR3 sequences, around 30% of which appear only once. V and J are TRBV7-3 and TRBJ1-1; D gene unclear. The origin of this receptor is a human donor in good health (CMV status not recorded). Some clones in this sample may be carry-over from other donors' samples. Sequences were derived from cultured CD8+ T cells from PBMCs, sampled from culture after CMV antigen stimulation. The DNA for the CDR3 is TGTGCCAGCAGACCTGGCAGGAGCACTGAAGCTTTCTTT. This codes for CASRPGRSTEAFF.